The TCR beta chain under discussion was sequenced for a study of cytomegalovirus exposure and HLA in healthy donors. Study background: Counted in an early data release were about 86 million unique TCRs from HLA-typed donors. Whole-study findings and limits: It has been reported that TCR beta sequences accurately predicted the HLA-A and HLA-B alleles of most subjects.

Worth noting for this clone: Its antigen is unknown.

As for the donors, each was a healthy bone marrow donor. Researchers ran the PCR with 60 Vbeta and 13 Jbeta primers. Sequencing used immunoSEQ multiplex PCR; TCRdb keeps in-frame clones, though not all of them. The table shows 100,000 to 120,000 clones, with approximately 80% occurring only once. The material sequenced was PBMCs. This sequence originates from a male donor in good health and CMV-seronegative.

The CDR3 DNA reads TGTGCCAGCAGAGCGCCGAATACGCAGTATTTT. This gives the protein CASRAPNTQYF. The chain joins TRBV27 to TRBJ2-3; D not certain. CDR1 is MNHEY and CDR2 is SMNVEV in the germline V gene (reference sequence). Trimming removed 6 bases from V and 7 bases from J, with 8 bases in between. The CDR3 sequence is 11 residues long.